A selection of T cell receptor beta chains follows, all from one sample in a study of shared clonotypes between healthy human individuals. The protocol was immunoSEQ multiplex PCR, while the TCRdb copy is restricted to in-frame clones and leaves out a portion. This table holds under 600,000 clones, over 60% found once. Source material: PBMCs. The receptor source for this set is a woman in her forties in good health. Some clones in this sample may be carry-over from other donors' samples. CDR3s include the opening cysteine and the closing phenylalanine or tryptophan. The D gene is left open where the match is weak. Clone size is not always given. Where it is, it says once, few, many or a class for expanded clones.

CASSLFGGVPHEQYF	TGTGCCAGCAGCTTATTCGGGGGCGTCCCCCACGAGCAGTACTTC	TRBV13	NA	TRBJ2-7	NA
CASSFWNQETQYF	TGTGCCAGCAGCTTTTGGAATCAAGAGACCCAGTACTTC	TRBV11-1	NA	TRBJ2-5	NA
CASSLGGGSSYEQYF	TGTGCCAGCAGCTTAGGAGGTGGTTCCTCCTACGAGCAGTACTTC	TRBV7-2	NA	TRBJ2-7	NA
CASSPGRGPGDEQFF	TGTGCCAGCAGCCCGGGGCGAGGTCCGGGCGATGAGCAGTTCTTC	TRBV7-7	NA	TRBJ2-1	NA
CASSIDRGRSHEQYF	TGTGCCAGTAGTATCGACAGGGGGCGATCTCACGAGCAGTACTTC	TRBV19	TRBD1	TRBJ2-7	NA
CASRAFHSGASYEQYF	TGTGCCAGCAGGGCTTTTCACAGCGGGGCCTCCTACGAGCAGTACTTC	TRBV7-2	TRBD2	TRBJ2-7	few
CASLGAPSTDTQYF	TGTGCCAGCCTAGGGGCTCCGAGCACAGATACGCAGTATTTT	TRBV2	NA	TRBJ2-3	many
CASSLWSGTSYNEQFF	TGCGCCAGCAGCTTGTGGAGCGGGACTTCCTACAATGAGCAGTTCTTC	TRBV5-1	TRBD2	TRBJ2-1	NA
CASTELAGGAEQYF	TGTGCCAGTACCGAACTAGCGGGAGGGGCTGAGCAGTACTTC	TRBV19	TRBD2	TRBJ2-7	NA
CASSPPSETQYF	TGCGCCAGCAGCCCCCCGTCGGAGACCCAGTACTTC	TRBV5-1	NA	TRBJ2-5	NA
CASTVGHNTDTQYF	TGTGCCAGCACAGTGGGACACAACACAGATACGCAGTATTTT	TRBV6-1	NA	TRBJ2-3	NA
CASSRAGTSHNEQFF	TGTGCCAGCAGTCGAGCGGGTACGTCACACAATGAGCAGTTCTTC	TRBV28	NA	TRBJ2-1	NA
CASSDDTSSYNEQFF	TGTGCCAGCAGTGATGACACGAGCTCCTACAATGAGCAGTTCTTC	TRBV6-4	NA	TRBJ2-1	NA
CASSVALRSEQYF	TGTGCCAGCAGTGTGGCCCTCAGGTCCGAGCAGTACTTC	TRBV2	NA	TRBJ2-7	NA
CASSVGTADPANTGELFF	TGTGCCAGCAGCGTCGGGACAGCAGACCCCGCGAACACCGGGGAGCTGTTTTTT	TRBV27	TRBD1	TRBJ2-2	NA
CASSSVRDVSPEKLFF	TGTGCCAGCAGTTCGGTCAGGGACGTGTCTCCGGAAAAACTGTTTTTT	TRBV28	NA	TRBJ1-4	NA
CASSTRTGALPNTEAFF	TGTGCCAGCAGTACGCGGACAGGGGCATTACCGAACACTGAAGCTTTCTTT	TRBV28	TRBD1	TRBJ1-1	NA
CASSRGSSGVGEKLFF	TGTGCCAGCTCACGCGGGTCATCAGGGGTGGGTGAAAAACTGTTTTTT	TRBV18	NA	TRBJ1-4	few
CASSIGTGGGEAFF	TGTGCCAGTAGTATCGGAACAGGAGGAGGTGAAGCTTTCTTT	TRBV19	NA	TRBJ1-1	NA
CASSLRLVDGELFF	TGCGCCAGCAGTCTAAGACTAGTTGATGGGGAGCTGTTTTTT	TRBV5-1	NA	TRBJ2-2	NA
CASSRSSGSWEQYF	TGTGCCAGCAGCCGGAGCAGCGGGAGTTGGGAGCAGTACTTC	TRBV6-5	TRBD2	TRBJ2-7	many
CASSFVGTGSNEQYF	TGTGCCAGCAGTTTCGTCGGGACAGGGTCCAACGAGCAGTACTTC	TRBV27	TRBD1	TRBJ2-7	NA
CASSNLADVSTDTQYF	TGTGCCAGCAGCAACCTAGCGGACGTAAGCACAGATACGCAGTATTTT	TRBV9	TRBD2	TRBJ2-3	NA
CASSERQGLSYEQYF	TGTGCCAGCAGTGAACGACAGGGATTATCCTACGAGCAGTACTTC	TRBV6-1	TRBD1	TRBJ2-7	once
CASSVQGQKNTEAFF	TGCGCCAGCAGCGTGCAAGGACAGAAGAACACTGAAGCTTTCTTT	TRBV5-1	NA	TRBJ1-1	NA
CASSQALAGGADTQYF	TGTGCCAGCAGCCAAGCGCTAGCGGGTGGAGCAGATACGCAGTATTTT	TRBV4-2	TRBD2	TRBJ2-3	many